Detailed here is one TCR beta chain. The data were obtained in a study of T cell responses to AZD1222 COVID-19 vaccine. The table came from immunoSEQ multiplex PCR; TCRdb's copy has only in-frame clones and leaves some out. The profile shows about 150,000 clones, 90% to 95% of them singletons. The germline V gene has CDR1 SGDLS and CDR2 YYNGEE. The germline V and J ends were trimmed by 0 bases and 6 bases, with 16 bases remaining between them. The CDR3 totals 15 residues. The source material was peripheral blood, sampled 28 days after the second AZD1222 dose. This TCR was sampled from an adult who received the AZD1222 COVID-19 vaccine. The chain has TRBV9 and TRBJ2-7; D tentatively fits TRBD1 or TRBD2 (5 bases each). CDR3: CASSVDGQGRGEQYF. The CDR3 nucleotides are TGTGCCAGCAGCGTAGATGGGCAGGGTCGGGGCGAGCAGTACTTC.